What follows is one TCR beta chain and its context. The entry originates in a study of shared clonotypes between healthy human individuals. CD45RO-negative CD8 cells positively selected for CCR7 made up the naive population, which excluded terminally differentiated effector memory CD45RA+ cells. From germline, CDR1 is SNHLY and CDR2 FYNNEI. V lost 6 bases and J 2 bases, leaving 10 bases between the germline ends. The CDR3 totals 13 residues. Libraries were prepared by immunoSEQ multiplex PCR; TCRdb keeps only in-frame clonotypes and omits some of them. The table lists about 2 million clones, 85% to 95% of them singletons.

This chain joins TRBV2 and TRBJ2-5; D call uncertain. The sequence came from a man aged 18 to 29 in good health. The sequencing sample was made of naive CD8+ T cells sorted from blood. CDR3: CASRNIPQETQYF. Written as DNA, the CDR3 is TGTGCCAGCAGAAACATTCCGCAAGAGACCCAGTACTTC.